This T cell receptor (beta chain) was profiled in a study of memory CD4+ T cells and cytomegalovirus serostatus. Single viable CD3+CD4+CD8-CD45RO+ cells were sorted as the memory CD4+ T cells. Donors' CMV status reflects serum IgG against pp150, pp28, p38, p52. Total CD4+ T cells were enriched by CD4 positive selection. Produced via immunoSEQ multiplex PCR; TCRdb's table is partial and in-frame only. The sample contains 30,000 to 40,000 clones, approximately 72% of which appear only once. This CDR3 spans 15 amino acids. Per the germline V gene, CDR1 is MNHNS and CDR2 is SASEGT. Trimming left V 10 bases short and J 8 bases short, with 26 bases between.

The sequenced material came from memory CD4+ T cells from blood. The source is an adult in good health and CMV-seronegative. Some clones in this sample may be carry-over from other donors' samples. This chain joins TRBV6-1 and TRBJ1-2, with a tentative D call TRBD1 (5 bases). CDR3 sequence reads: CATNRNRGPLGGYTF. The CDR3 nucleotides are TGTGCCACCAATCGAAATAGGGGCCCCCTGGGAGGCTACACCTTC.